This entry lists 3 T cell receptor beta chains sequenced from one sample in a study of vaccination effects on CD4 cells after COVID-19. Their antigen targets remain unknown. Some clones are missing from TCRdb's copy, which holds only in-frame ones; the method was immunoSEQ multiplex PCR. The table has more than 65,000 clones, 75% to 85% seen once. Antigen-specific CD4+ T cells were first expanded with viral peptide pools by the ViraFEST assay and only then sequenced. When roughly eleven days of culture had elapsed, CD4+ T cells were isolated. The vaccine given was either BNT162b2 or mRNA-1273, in two doses. The sequencing used CD4+ T cells from PBMCs cultured with HCoV-229E spike peptides, collected after COVID-19 vaccination. The receptors come from a human donor who received a COVID-19 vaccine.

This chain uses TRBV6-5 with TRBJ1-2; 10 bases align to TRBD1. Germline CDR1 and CDR2: MNHEY and SVGAGI. The CDR3 is 14 residues long. With 6 bases clipped from V and 4 bases from J, the junction kept 5 bases outside the gene matches. For the CDR3, the DNA is TGTGCCAGCAGGTACCGGGACAGGGGCTATGGCTACACCTTC. Translating it yields CASRYRDRGYGYTF.

V is TRBV19 and J is TRBJ2-3, with 8 bases that match TRBD2. The CDR3 has 16 residues. Germline-derived CDR1 and CDR2 are LNHDA and SQIVND (reference sequence). V lost 5 bases to trimming and J lost 1 base; unmatched junction nucleotides: 8. The CDR3 sequence: CASSPRSAGGTDTQYF. DNA of the CDR3: TGTGCCAGTAGTCCCAGGTCAGCGGGGGGCACAGATACGCAGTATTTT.

V usage is TRBV19 and J usage is TRBJ2-3; 8 nucleotides match TRBD1. The CDR3 loop spans 14 amino acids. J gave up 1 base and V 9 bases, and 6 bases lay outside the gene matches. Germline V lookup: CDR1 LNHDA, CDR2 SQIVND (reference sequence). The CDR3 region has the DNA TGTGCCAGCCTTAAGACAGGGGGCACAGATACGCAGTATTTT. It yields the protein CASLKTGGTDTQYF.